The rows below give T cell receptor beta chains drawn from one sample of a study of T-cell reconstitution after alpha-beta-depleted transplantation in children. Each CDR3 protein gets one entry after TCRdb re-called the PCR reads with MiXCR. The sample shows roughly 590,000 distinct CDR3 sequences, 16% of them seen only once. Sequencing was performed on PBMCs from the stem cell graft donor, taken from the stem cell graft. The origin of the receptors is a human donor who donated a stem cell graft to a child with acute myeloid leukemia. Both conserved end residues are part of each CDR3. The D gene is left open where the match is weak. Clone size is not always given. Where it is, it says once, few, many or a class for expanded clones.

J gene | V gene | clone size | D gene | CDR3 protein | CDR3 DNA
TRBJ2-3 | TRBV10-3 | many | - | CAISKEDRDTQYF | TGTGCCATCAGTAAGGAGGACAGAGATACGCAGTATTTT
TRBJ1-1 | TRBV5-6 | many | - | CASSLLQGSTEAFF | TGTGCCAGCAGCTTGTTACAGGGAAGCACTGAAGCTTTCTTT
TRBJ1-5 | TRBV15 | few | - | CATSRHRSQSNQPQHF | TGTGCCACCAGCAGACACAGGTCCCAGAGCAATCAGCCCCAGCATTTT
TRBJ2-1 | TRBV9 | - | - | CASSVSSLTEQFF | TGTGCCAGCAGCGTATCCAGCTTAACTGAGCAGTTCTTC
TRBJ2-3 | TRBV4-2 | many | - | CASSSHGTLTDTQYF | TGTGCCAGCAGCTCCCACGGGACTCTGACAGATACGCAGTATTTT
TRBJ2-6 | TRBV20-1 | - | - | CSPYSPGTGANVLTF | TGCAGCCCTTACTCCCCGGGGACTGGGGCCAACGTCCTGACTTTC
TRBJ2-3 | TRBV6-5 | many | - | CASSYSRTRDTQYF | TGTGCCAGCAGTTACTCGAGGACAAGGGATACGCAGTATTTT
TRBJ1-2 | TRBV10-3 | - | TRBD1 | CAISGPDRGHEPNYGYTF | TGTGCCATCAGTGGCCCGGACAGGGGGCACGAGCCTAACTATGGCTACACCTTC
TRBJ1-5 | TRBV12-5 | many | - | CASGLVIGATSNQPQHF | TGTGCTAGTGGTTTGGTAATAGGGGCTACTAGCAATCAGCCCCAGCATTTT
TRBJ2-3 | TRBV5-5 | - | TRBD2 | CASSLDSGGTDTQYF | TGTGCCAGCAGCTTGGATAGCGGGGGTACAGATACGCAGTATTTT
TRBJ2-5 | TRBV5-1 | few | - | CASSLRGGEVIRETQYF | TGCGCCAGCAGCTTGAGAGGGGGTGAAGTGATCCGAGAGACCCAGTACTTC
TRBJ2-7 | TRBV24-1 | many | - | CATSDGSGHYYEQYF | TGTGCCACCAGTGATGGATCGGGACACTACTACGAGCAGTACTTC
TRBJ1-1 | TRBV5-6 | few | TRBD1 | CASSPGTGLREAFF | TGTGCCAGCAGTCCCGGGACAGGGCTTCGTGAAGCTTTCTTT
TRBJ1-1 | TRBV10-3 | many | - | CAISESGRAFF | TGTGCCATCAGTGAGTCGGGCAGGGCTTTCTTT
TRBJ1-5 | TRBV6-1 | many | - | CASSLPGPGQPQHF | TGTGCCAGCAGCCTCCCGGGACCGGGGCAGCCCCAGCATTTT
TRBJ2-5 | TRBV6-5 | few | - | CASSYSIRGGETQYF | TGTGCCAGCAGTTACTCGATCCGGGGTGGGGAGACCCAGTACTTC
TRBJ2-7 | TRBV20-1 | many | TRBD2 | CSARDLASGGHSYEQYF | TGCAGTGCTAGAGATCTAGCTAGCGGGGGCCATTCCTACGAGCAGTACTTC
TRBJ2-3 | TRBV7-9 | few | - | CASSLARTRDGTDTQYF | TGTGCCAGCAGCTTAGCGAGAACCAGGGATGGCACAGATACGCAGTATTTT
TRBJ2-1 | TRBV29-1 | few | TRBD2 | CSVSPRGVLIDEQFF | TGCAGCGTTAGCCCTCGGGGGGTACTGATTGATGAGCAGTTCTTC
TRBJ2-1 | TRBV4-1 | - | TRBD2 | CASSQETSGGRREQFF | TGCGCCAGCAGCCAAGAAACTAGCGGGGGGAGGAGGGAGCAGTTCTTC